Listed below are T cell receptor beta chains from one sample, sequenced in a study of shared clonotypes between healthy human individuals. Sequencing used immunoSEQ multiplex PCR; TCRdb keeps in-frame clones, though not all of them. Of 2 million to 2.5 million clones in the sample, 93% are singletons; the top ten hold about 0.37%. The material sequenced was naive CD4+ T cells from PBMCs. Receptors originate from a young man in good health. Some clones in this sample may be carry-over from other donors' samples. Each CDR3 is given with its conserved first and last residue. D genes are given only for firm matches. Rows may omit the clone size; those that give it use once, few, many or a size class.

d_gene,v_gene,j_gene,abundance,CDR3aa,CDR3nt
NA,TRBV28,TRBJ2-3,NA,CASSLGGTDTQYF,TGTGCCAGCAGTTTAGGGGGGACAGATACGCAGTATTTT
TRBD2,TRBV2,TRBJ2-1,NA,CASSGRLAENYNEQFF,TGTGCCAGCAGTGGCCGACTAGCAGAGAACTACAATGAGCAGTTCTTC
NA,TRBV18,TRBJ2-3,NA,CASSPALPDTQYF,TGTGCCAGCTCACCTGCCCTCCCGGATACGCAGTATTTT
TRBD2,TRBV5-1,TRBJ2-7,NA,CASSIELAVPYEQYF,TGCGCCAGCAGCATAGAGCTAGCGGTACCCTACGAGCAGTACTTC
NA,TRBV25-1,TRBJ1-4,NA,CASGRKTATNEKLFF,TGTGCCAGTGGACGGAAGACAGCGACTAATGAAAAACTGTTTTTT
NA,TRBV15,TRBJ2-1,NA,CATSRGYEQFF,TGTGCCACCAGTCGCGGTTATGAGCAGTTCTTC
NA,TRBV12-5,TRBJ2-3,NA,CASGLSSTDTQYF,TGTGCTAGTGGTTTATCCAGCACAGATACGCAGTATTTT
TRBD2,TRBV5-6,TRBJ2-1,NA,CASSWAAGGKGSKEFF,TGTGCCAGCAGCTGGGCGGCGGGGGGTAAGGGGAGCAAGGAGTTCTTC
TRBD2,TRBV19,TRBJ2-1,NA,CASRLAGGNEQFF,TGTGCCAGTAGACTAGCGGGAGGAAATGAGCAGTTCTTC
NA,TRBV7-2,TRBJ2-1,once,CASSPTGGTRPYNEQFF,TGTGCCAGCAGCCCTACGGGCGGGACCCGACCGTACAATGAGCAGTTCTTC
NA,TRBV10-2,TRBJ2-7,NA,CASGHGIYEQYF,TGCGCCAGCGGCCACGGGATTTACGAGCAGTACTTC
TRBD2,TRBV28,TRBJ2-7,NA,CASFTSGTDEQYF,TGTGCCAGCTTCACTAGCGGGACGGACGAGCAGTACTTC
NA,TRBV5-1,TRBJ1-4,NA,CASSLGPNEKLFF,TGCGCCAGCAGCTTGGGCCCTAATGAAAAACTGTTTTTT
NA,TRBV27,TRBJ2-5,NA,CASSPSYQETQYF,TGTGCCAGCAGTCCAAGCTATCAAGAGACCCAGTACTTC
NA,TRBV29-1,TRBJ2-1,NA,CSVEYSRVFF,TGCAGCGTTGAATACTCCCGCGTGTTCTTC
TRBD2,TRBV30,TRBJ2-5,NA,CAWSNRWGGTLQETQYF,TGTGCCTGGAGTAACCGATGGGGAGGGACTCTACAAGAGACCCAGTACTTC